The rows below give T cell receptor beta chains drawn from one sample of a study of glioma-infiltrating T cells. TCRdb recomputed calls from the multiplex PCR reads with MiXCR, one row per CDR3 protein. The table shows 160,000 or so distinct CDR3 sequences, with around 45% occurring only once. Sequencing used glioma tissue, nonneoplastic brain tissue, or PBMCs (not recorded which). The origin of the receptors is a human donor with low-grade glioma or glioblastoma, undergoing nonglioma brain surgery, or in good health (not recorded which). Both conserved end residues are part of each CDR3. The D gene is left open where the match is weak. Not all rows give a size; the values are once, few, many and, for expanded clones, a class.

many TRBJ2-7 TRBV20-1 TRBD2 TGCAGTGCTACGCAGGGAGCGGGAGGTACCTACGAGCAGTACTTC CSATQGAGGTYEQYF
few TRBJ2-7 TRBV19 TRBD2 TGTGCCAGTAGCTCCGGGACTAGTCACGCCGAGCAGTACTTC CASSSGTSHAEQYF
many TRBJ2-3 TRBV28 NA TGTGCCAGCAGTTTTATCGGGCAGGGCCGGAGCACAGATACGCAGTATTTT CASSFIGQGRSTDTQYF
NA TRBJ2-5 TRBV29-1 NA TGCAGCGTAGGGACCGAATGGAAGACCCAGTACTTC CSVGTEWKTQYF
NA TRBJ1-6 TRBV6-1 NA TGTGCCAGCAGTACCCGGACAGCGGTGGGCTCAACCCTCCACTTT CASSTRTAVGSTLHF
many TRBJ2-1 TRBV20-1 NA TGCAGTGCTAGAAAAGGACGTGCAAGGTATGAGCAGTTCTTC CSARKGRARYEQFF
many TRBJ2-7 TRBV20-1 TRBD2 TGCAGTGCTAGAGGGACTAGCTCCTACGAGCAGTACTTC CSARGTSSYEQYF
NA TRBJ1-1 TRBV10-3 NA TGTGCCAGCGTGCGGGGTGCAGAAGCTTTCTTT CASVRGAEAFF
NA TRBJ1-1 TRBV20-1 NA TGCAGTGCCAGTTGGCTGCCTAACACTGAAGCTTTCTTT CSASWLPNTEAFF
NA TRBJ1-3 TRBV18 NA TGTGCCAGCTCACCTGCTTCCTCCGGGGGATTATCTGGAAACACCATATATTTT CASSPASSGGLSGNTIYF
few TRBJ1-3 TRBV2 NA TGTGCCAGCAGTGAGAACAGTGTATCACTCGGAAACACCATATATTTT CASSENSVSLGNTIYF
NA TRBJ2-1 TRBV7-3 NA TGTGCCAGCAGGTTAGGTAGGGGATCCTACAATGGGCAGTTCTTC CASRLGRGSYNGQFF
few TRBJ1-5 TRBV19 NA TGTGCCAGTAGTTCCGAGGGGAGCTACAATCTACCCCAGCATTTT CASSSEGSYNLPQHF
NA TRBJ2-1 TRBV28 TRBD2 TGTGCCAGCAGTACCCAACTAGCGGGAGGGCCGGATGAGCAGTTCTTC CASSTQLAGGPDEQFF
NA TRBJ2-5 TRBV4-2 TRBD2 TGTGCCAGCAGCCAAGATCCATTCGGCGGCCTAGCGGGAGTGGAGACCCAGTACTTC CASSQDPFGGLAGVETQYF
many TRBJ2-1 TRBV28 NA TGTGCCAGCAGTTTTGGGGCCTCCAATGAGCAGTTCTTC CASSFGASNEQFF
NA TRBJ2-1 TRBV20-1 TRBD2 TGCAGTGCCGGCGGGCTACTAGCGGGAGACCCAAATGAGCAGTTCTTC CSAGGLLAGDPNEQFF
NA TRBJ1-3 TRBV12-3/TRBV12-4 TRBD1 TGTGCCGGGAGACAGGGTACTAACCCTGGAAACACCATATATTTT CAGRQGTNPGNTIYF